This entry lists 11 T cell receptor beta chains sequenced from one sample in a study of shared clonotypes between healthy human individuals. TCRdb's copy holds only in-frame clones and misses some; the assay was immunoSEQ multiplex PCR. The repertoire holds about 820,000 clones, with 85% to 95% as singletons. The naive CD8 population came from CD45RO-negative cells selected for CCR7, without terminally differentiated effector memory CD45RA+ cells. Sequenced material: naive CD8+ T cells sorted from blood. These TCRs come from a man between 25 and 39 years old in good health.

The chain combines TRBV6-1 with TRBJ1-4; D not resolved. The CDR3 covers 14 residues. Germline CDR1 and CDR2: MNHNS and SASEGT. The ends were cut back, 8 bases at V and 0 bases at J, with 10 bases in the middle. The CDR3 here is CASALKATNEKLFF. The CDR3, as DNA: TGTGCCAGCGCGCTGAAGGCAACTAATGAAAAACTGTTTTTT.

This chain connects TRBV6-4 to TRBJ2-1; maybe TRBD1 (6 bases). The CDR3 spans 12 residues. Germline CDR1 reads MRHNA; CDR2 reads SNTAGT. V gave up 6 bases and J gave up 9 bases, with 12 bases separating them. In DNA, the CDR3 is TGTGCCAGCAGGACAGGTACCAGTGAGCAGTTCTTC. Amino acid sequence: CASRTGTSEQFF.

The rearrangement joins TRBV7-2 to TRBJ2-7; D is possibly TRBD2 (7 bases). The length of the CDR3 is 17 residues. Trimming took off 5 bases at V and 6 bases at J, with 26 bases between the two ends. Germline lookup yields CDR1 SGHTA and CDR2 FQGNSA. CDR3 loop: CASSAIGGASRLGEQYF. In DNA form, the CDR3 reads TGTGCCAGCAGCGCGATTGGGGGGGCTAGTAGATTGGGCGAGCAGTACTTC.

This clone showed up just a few times. The chain links TRBV4-1 to TRBJ1-1; D possibly corresponds to TRBD1 (5 bases). CDR3 length equals 14 residues. The V and J ends lost 4 bases and 1 base respectively, with 10 bases between them. Germline values: CDR1 MGHRA, CDR2 YSYEKL. The CDR3 loop reads CASSPSGTNTEAFF. The DNA of the CDR3 is TGCGCCAGCAGCCCCTCAGGGACGAACACTGAAGCTTTCTTT.

Comment on this clone: The sample holds other DNA sequences that translate to the same CDR3. This chain connects TRBV7-9 to TRBJ1-1; 7 bases are a match to TRBD1. V was pared by 8 bases and J by 4 bases, with 4 bases of the junction left unmatched. The CDR3 is made up of 12 amino acids. Germline CDR1 and CDR2: SEHNR and FQNEAQ (reference sequence). The CDR3 loop reads CASRTGVTEAFF. The CDR3 DNA reads TGTGCCAGCCGAACAGGGGTCACTGAAGCTTTCTTT.

The chain has TRBV6-5 and TRBJ2-3; no definite D call. This CDR3 has 16 amino acids. V lost 0 bases and J 3 bases, leaving 13 bases between the germline ends. The germline V gene encodes CDR1 MNHEY and CDR2 SVGAGI. The CDR3, as DNA: TGTGCCAGCAGTTACTCGTCTCAGGCTGGAACAGATACGCAGTATTTT. This encodes CASSYSSQAGTDTQYF.

V gene TRBV28 combines with J gene TRBJ2-3, with 10 bases aligning to TRBD2. The CDR3 is made up of 15 amino acids. Germline trimming cut 4 bases from V and 2 bases from J; bases unmatched to any gene: 3. Germline lookup yields CDR1 MDHEN and CDR2 SYDVKM. This CDR3 is CASSSGTSVTDTQYF. The DNA of the CDR3 is TGTGCCAGCAGTTCCGGGACTAGCGTCACAGATACGCAGTATTTT.

V and J are TRBV7-9 and TRBJ2-3, with D unclear. Trimming pared 4 bases from V and 7 bases from J, leaving 15 bases between. The germline V gene has CDR1 SEHNR and CDR2 FQNEAQ (reference sequence). This CDR3 is built from 14 residues. The CDR3 spells CASSSSRHWHTQYF. CDR3 DNA sequence: TGTGCCAGCAGCTCCTCCCGGCATTGGCATACGCAGTATTTT.

The rearrangement links TRBV4-1 to TRBJ2-2; tentatively, D is TRBD2 (5 bases). Germline CDR1 MGHRA, CDR2 YSYEKL. V lost 4 bases and J 6 bases, leaving 6 bases between the germline ends. This CDR3 contains 12 residues. The CDR3 DNA sequence: TGCGCCAGCAGCCCCGGGGCCGGGGAGCTGTTTTTT. Amino acid sequence: CASSPGAGELFF.

J is TRBJ2-1 and V is TRBV2; 13 bases fit TRBD2. This CDR3 spans 19 amino acids. CDR1 is SNHLY, CDR2 FYNNEI, per germline. V was pared by 6 bases and J by 1 base, with 12 bases of the junction left unmatched. The CDR3 coding sequence is TGTGCCAGCAGGTCCCCAAGGACTAGCGGGAGTTTATCCTACAATGAGCAGTTCTTC. Residues: CASRSPRTSGSLSYNEQFF.

The rearrangement joins TRBV27 to TRBJ2-3, with 8 bases matching TRBD1. From germline, CDR1 is MNHEY and CDR2 SMNVEV (reference sequence). CDR3 length equals 15 residues. Trimming took 3 bases from V and 3 from J; bases not matched to a gene: 5. The CDR3 reads CASSFVTGATDTQYF. DNA for the CDR3: TGTGCCAGCAGTTTTGTGACAGGGGCAACAGATACGCAGTATTTT.